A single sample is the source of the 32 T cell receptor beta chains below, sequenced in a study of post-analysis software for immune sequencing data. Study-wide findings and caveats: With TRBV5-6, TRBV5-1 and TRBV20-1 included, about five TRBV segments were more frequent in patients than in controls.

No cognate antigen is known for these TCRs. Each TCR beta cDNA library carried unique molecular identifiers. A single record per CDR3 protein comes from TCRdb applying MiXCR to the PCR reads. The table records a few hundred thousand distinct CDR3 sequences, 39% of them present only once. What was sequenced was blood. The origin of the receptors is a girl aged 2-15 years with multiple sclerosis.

CDR3 in DNA: TGCGCCAGCAGCTTTTTTGGACGGCTACTGAATTCACCCCTCCACTTT. This translates into CASSFFGRLLNSPLHF. The chain combines TRBV5-1 with TRBJ1-6; the D is unclear. The CDR3 length is 16 residues. V lost 2 bases to trimming and J lost 7 bases, with 16 bases between them. The germline V gene encodes CDR1 SGHRS and CDR2 YFSETQ.

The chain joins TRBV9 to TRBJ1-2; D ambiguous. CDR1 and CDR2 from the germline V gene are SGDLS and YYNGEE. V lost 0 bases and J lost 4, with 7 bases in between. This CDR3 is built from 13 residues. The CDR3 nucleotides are TGTGCCAGCAGCGTAGATGAACGCTATGGCTACACCTTC. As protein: CASSVDERYGYTF.

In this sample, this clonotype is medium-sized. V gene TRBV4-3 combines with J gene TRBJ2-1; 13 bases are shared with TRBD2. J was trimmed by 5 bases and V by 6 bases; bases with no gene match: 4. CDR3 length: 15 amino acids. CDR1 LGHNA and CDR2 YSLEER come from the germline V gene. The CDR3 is CASSWTSGRHNEQFF. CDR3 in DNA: TGCGCCAGCAGTTGGACTAGCGGGAGACACAATGAGCAGTTCTTC.

The CDR3 nucleotides read TGCGCCAGCAGCTCTCTAAGCGGGGGGACGTACAATGAGCAGTTCTTC. This codes for CASSSLSGGTYNEQFF. V usage is TRBV10-2 and J usage is TRBJ2-1, with 9 nucleotides matching TRBD2. The CDR3 sequence is 16 residues long. CDR1 and CDR2 (germline): WSHSY, SAAADI. V dropped 6 bases and J dropped 4; count of bases not matched to a gene: 10.

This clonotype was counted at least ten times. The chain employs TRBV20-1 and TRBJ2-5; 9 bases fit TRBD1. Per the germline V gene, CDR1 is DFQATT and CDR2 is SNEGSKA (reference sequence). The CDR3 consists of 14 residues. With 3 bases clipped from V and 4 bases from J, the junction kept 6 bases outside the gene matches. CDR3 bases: TGCAGTGCTAGCGAGACAGGGGGATTAGAGACCCAGTACTTC. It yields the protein CSASETGGLETQYF.

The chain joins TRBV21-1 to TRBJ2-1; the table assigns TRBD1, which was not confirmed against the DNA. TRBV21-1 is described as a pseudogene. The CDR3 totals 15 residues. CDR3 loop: CASSWAVNGYNEQFF. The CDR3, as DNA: TGTGCCAGCAGTTGGGCGGTAAACGGATACAATGAGCAGTTCTTC.

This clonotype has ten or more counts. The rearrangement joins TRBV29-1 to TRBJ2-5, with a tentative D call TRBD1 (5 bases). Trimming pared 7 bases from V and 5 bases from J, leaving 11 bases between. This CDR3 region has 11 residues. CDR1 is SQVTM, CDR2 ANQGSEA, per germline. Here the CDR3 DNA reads TGCAGCGCAGGGTGGCGGGAGACCCAGTACTTC. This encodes CSAGWRETQYF.

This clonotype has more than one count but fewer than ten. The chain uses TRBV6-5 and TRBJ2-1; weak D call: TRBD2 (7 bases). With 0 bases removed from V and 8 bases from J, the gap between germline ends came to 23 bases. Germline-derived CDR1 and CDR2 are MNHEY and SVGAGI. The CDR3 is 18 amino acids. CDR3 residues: CASSYSLSGAGVGYEQFF. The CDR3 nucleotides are TGTGCCAGCAGTTACTCGCTTTCGGGGGCGGGAGTAGGATATGAGCAGTTCTTC.

The CDR3 DNA sequence: TGTGCCAGCAGTCCCCTGCAACCGGGACAGGTCCTCTACGAGCAGTACTTC. Translating gives CASSPLQPGQVLYEQYF. The J gene is TRBJ2-7, the V gene TRBV12-3 or TRBV12-4; 8 nucleotides match TRBD1. This CDR3 region has 17 residues. The J segment lost 3 bases and the V segment lost 5 bases, leaving 15 bases of the junction unmatched.

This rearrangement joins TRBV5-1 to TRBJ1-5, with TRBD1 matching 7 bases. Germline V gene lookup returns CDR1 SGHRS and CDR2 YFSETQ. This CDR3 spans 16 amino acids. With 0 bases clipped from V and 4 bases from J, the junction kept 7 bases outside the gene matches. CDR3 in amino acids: CASSLGPGTVNQPQHF. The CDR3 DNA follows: TGCGCCAGCAGCTTGGGGCCCGGGACAGTTAATCAGCCCCAGCATTTT.

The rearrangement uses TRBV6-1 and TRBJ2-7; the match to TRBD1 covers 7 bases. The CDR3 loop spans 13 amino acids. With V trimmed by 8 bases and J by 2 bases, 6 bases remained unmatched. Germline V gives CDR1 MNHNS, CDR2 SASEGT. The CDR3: CASLERGPYEQYF. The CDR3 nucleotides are TGTGCCAGCTTGGAAAGGGGGCCCTACGAGCAGTACTTC.

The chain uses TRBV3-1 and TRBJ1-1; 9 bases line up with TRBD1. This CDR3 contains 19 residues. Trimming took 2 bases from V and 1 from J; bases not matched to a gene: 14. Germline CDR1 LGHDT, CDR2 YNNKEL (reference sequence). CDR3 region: CASSQFDPGQGAKNTEAFF. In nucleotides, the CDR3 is TGTGCCAGCAGCCAATTCGACCCGGGACAGGGCGCCAAGAACACTGAAGCTTTCTTT.

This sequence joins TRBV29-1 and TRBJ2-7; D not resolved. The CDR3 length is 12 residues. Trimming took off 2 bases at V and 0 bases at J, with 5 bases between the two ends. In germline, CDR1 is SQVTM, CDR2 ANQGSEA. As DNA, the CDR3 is TGCAGCGTTGAACGAGGCTCCTACGAGCAGTACTTC. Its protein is CSVERGSYEQYF.

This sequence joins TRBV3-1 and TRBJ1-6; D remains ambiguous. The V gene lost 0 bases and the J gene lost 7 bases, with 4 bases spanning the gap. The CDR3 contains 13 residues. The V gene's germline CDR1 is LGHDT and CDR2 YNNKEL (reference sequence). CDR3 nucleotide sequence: TGTGCCAGCAGCCAAGATTGGAATTCACCCCTCCACTTT. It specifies CASSQDWNSPLHF.

Here the CDR3 reads CASSQDYGVSSYNEQFF. The CDR3 DNA reads as TGCGCCAGCAGCCAAGATTACGGGGTAAGCTCCTACAATGAGCAGTTCTTC. The rearrangement links TRBV4-3 to TRBJ2-1, with D tentatively TRBD2 (5 bases). The germline V gene encodes CDR1 LGHNA and CDR2 YSLEER. V was clipped by 0 bases and J by 0 bases, with 12 bases between them. The CDR3 consists of 17 residues.

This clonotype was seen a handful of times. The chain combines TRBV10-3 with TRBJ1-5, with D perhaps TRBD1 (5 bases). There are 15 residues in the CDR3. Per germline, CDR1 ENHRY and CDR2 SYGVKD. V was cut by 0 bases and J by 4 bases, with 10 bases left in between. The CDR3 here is CAISESGTGNQPQHF. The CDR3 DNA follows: TGTGCCATCAGTGAGTCCGGGACGGGAAATCAGCCCCAGCATTTT.

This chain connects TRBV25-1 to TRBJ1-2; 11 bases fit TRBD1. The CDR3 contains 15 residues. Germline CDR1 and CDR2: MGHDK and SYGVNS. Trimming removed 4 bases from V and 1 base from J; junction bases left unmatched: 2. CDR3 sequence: CASSGTGGYNYGYTF. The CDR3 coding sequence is TGTGCCAGCAGTGGGACAGGGGGCTATAACTATGGCTACACCTTC.

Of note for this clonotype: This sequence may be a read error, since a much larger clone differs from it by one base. The chain's CDR3 is CASSLAGPWRTQYF. Here the CDR3 DNA reads TGTGCCAGCAGCCTAGCGGGTCCTTGGAGGACCCAGTACTTC. J is TRBJ2-7 and V is TRBV6-2 or TRBV6-3; 8 bases agree with TRBD2. With the DNA end fitting TRBJ2-5 better, the J assignment may be wrong. The CDR3 has 14 amino acids. Looked up from germline, CDR1 is MNHEY and CDR2 is SVGEGT.

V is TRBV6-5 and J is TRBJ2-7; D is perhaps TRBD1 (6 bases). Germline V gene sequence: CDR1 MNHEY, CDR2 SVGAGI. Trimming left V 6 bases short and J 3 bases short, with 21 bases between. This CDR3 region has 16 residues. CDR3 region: CASSRTGLHYFYEQYF. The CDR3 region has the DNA TGTGCCAGCAGCCGTACAGGGCTGCATTACTTCTACGAGCAGTACTTC.

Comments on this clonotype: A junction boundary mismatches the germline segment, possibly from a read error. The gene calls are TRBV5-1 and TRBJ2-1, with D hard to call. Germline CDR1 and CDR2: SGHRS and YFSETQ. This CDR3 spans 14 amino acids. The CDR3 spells CVSNLAGTNNEQFF. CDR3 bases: TGCGTCAGCAACTTGGCTGGTACCAACAATGAGCAGTTCTTC.

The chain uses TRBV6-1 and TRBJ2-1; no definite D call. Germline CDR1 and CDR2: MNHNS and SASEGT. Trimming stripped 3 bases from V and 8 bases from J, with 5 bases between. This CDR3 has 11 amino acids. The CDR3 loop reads CASSDRDEQFF. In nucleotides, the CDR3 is TGTGCCAGCAGTGACCGGGATGAGCAGTTCTTC.

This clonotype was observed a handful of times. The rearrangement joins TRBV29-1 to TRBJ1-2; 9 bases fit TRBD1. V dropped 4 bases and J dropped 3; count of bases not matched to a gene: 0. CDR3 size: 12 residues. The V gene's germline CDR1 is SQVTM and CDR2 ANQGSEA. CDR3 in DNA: TGCAGCGTTGGACAGGGGGACTATGGCTACACCTTC. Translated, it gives CSVGQGDYGYTF.

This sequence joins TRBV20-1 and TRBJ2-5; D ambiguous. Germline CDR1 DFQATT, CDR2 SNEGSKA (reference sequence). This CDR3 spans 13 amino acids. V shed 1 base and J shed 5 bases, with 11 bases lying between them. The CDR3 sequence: CSARGDWWETQYF. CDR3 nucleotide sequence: TGCAGTGCTAGAGGGGATTGGTGGGAGACCCAGTACTTC.

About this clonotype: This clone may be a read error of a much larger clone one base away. The CDR3 here is CSVENRFSYEQYF. The CDR3 coding sequence is TGCAGCGTTGAAAATCGGTTCTCCTACGAGCAGTACTTC. V is TRBV29-1 and J is TRBJ2-7; D gene uncertain. CDR1 is SQVTM, CDR2 ANQGSEA, per germline. The length of the CDR3 is 13 residues. V lost 2 bases and J lost 0, with 8 bases in between.

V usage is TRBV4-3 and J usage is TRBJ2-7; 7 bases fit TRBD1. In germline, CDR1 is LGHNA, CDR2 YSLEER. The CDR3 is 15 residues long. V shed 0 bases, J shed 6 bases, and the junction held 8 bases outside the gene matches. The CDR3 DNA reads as TGCGCCAGCAGCCAAGAAGGTCGGGCAGGGGGCGAGCAGTACTTC. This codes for CASSQEGRAGGEQYF.

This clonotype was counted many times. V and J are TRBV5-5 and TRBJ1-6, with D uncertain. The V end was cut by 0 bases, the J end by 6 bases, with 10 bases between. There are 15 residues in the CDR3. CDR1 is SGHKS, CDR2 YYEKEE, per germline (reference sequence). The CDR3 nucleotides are TGTGCCAGCAGCTTGGCTAGGGCTGTTAATTCACCCCTCCACTTT. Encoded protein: CASSLARAVNSPLHF.

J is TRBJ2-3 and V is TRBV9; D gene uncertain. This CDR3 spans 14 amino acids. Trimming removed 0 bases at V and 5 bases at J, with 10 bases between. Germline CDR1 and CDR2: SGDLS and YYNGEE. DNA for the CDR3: TGTGCCAGCAGCGTAGGCGGTACCGTAGATACGCAGTATTTT. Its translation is CASSVGGTVDTQYF.

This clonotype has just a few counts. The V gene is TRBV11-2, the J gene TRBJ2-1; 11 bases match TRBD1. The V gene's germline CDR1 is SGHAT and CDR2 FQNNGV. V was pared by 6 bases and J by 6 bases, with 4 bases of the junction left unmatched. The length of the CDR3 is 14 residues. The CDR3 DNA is TGTGCCAGCAGATCGGGACAGGGGGTCAATGAGCAGTTCTTC. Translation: CASRSGQGVNEQFF.

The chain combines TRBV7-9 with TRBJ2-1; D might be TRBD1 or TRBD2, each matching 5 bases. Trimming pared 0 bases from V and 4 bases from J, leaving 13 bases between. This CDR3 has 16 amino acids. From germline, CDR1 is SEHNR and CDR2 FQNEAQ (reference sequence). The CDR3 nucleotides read TGTGCCAGCAGCTTAGCAATTCTGGGGGATTACAATGAGCAGTTCTTC. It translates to CASSLAILGDYNEQFF.

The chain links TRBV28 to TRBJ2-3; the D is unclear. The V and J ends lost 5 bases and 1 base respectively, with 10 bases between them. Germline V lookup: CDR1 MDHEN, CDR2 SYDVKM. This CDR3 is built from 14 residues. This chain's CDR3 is CASSPRTRTDTQYF. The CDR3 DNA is TGTGCCAGCAGTCCCCGGACCCGCACAGATACGCAGTATTTT.

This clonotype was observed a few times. The CDR3 loop reads CASSPFRGAYNEQFF. The CDR3 DNA sequence: TGTGCCAGCAGTCCCTTTCGGGGGGCCTACAATGAGCAGTTCTTC. This chain links TRBV6-5 with TRBJ2-1, with 7 positions matching TRBD2. Germline assignment: CDR1 MNHEY and CDR2 SVGAGI. With 5 bases clipped from V and 2 bases from J, the junction kept 6 bases outside the gene matches. This CDR3 has 15 amino acids.

The CDR3 sequence is CASSLTGDLGQFF. The DNA of the CDR3 is TGTGCCAGCAGTTTGACTGGCGACCTGGGGCAGTTCTTC. V gene TRBV7-9 combines with J gene TRBJ2-1; D remains ambiguous. This CDR3 is 13 amino acids long. Germline V lookup: CDR1 SEHNR, CDR2 FQNEAQ (reference sequence). With 6 bases removed from V and 12 bases from J, the gap between germline ends came to 18 bases.